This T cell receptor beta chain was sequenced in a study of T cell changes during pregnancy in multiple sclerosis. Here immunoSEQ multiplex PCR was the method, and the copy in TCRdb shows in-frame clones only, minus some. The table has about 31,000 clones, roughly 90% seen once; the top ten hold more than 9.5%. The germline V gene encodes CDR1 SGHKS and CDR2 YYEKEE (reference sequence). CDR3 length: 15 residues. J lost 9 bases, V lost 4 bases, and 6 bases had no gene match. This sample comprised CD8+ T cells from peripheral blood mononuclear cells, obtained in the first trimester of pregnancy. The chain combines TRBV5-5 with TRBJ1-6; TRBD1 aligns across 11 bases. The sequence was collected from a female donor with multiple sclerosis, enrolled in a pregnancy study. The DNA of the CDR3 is TGTGCCAGCAGCCAAGGACAGGGGGCGAGTTCACCCCTCCACTTT. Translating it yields CASSQGQGASSPLHF.